The clone carrying this T cell receptor (beta chain) was seen more than once but under ten times. All donors were Caucasian adults living in Nashville, Tennessee. This CDR3 is 14 amino acids long. The germline V and J ends were trimmed by 5 bases and 4 bases, with 15 bases remaining between them. CDR1 and CDR2 from the germline V gene are MDHEN and SYDVKM. Repertoires were generated with immunoSEQ multiplex PCR, while TCRdb's copy carries only in-frame clones and drops some. The data hold 900,000 to 1,200,000 clones, with more than 75% observed a single time. This sample stems from a study of shared clonotypes between healthy human individuals.

This receptor was obtained from a man aged 18 to 30 in good health. Some clones in this sample may be carry-over from other donors' samples. The source material was memory CD4+ T cells from PBMCs. Subset in this sample: CD45RA-negative fraction. The chain is built from TRBV28 and TRBJ2-7; perhaps TRBD2 as D (6 bases). This CDR3 reads CASSRGGKAYEQYF. The CDR3 region has the DNA TGTGCCAGCAGTCGGGGCGGGAAGGCATACGAGCAGTACTTC.